This T cell receptor (beta chain) was recorded in a study of blood T cell repertoires in COVID-19. The CDR3 has 11 amino acids. V was cut by 4 bases and J by 3 bases, with 5 bases left in between. Germline V lookup: CDR1 SGHDT, CDR2 YYEEEE. Two negative PCRs, clearance, or symptom resolution had been documented for recovered Cohort 3 donors. This table comes from immunoSEQ multiplex PCR, and its TCRdb copy is limited to in-frame clones, with some not included. The repertoire holds approximately 200,000 clones, with roughly 80% as singletons. The sample taken for sequencing was PBMCs or T cells enriched from blood (not recorded which). This clonotype was obtained from a man in his forties who had recovered from COVID-19. V is TRBV5-6 and J is TRBJ2-7; no clear D gene. The CDR3 DNA sequence: TGTGCCAGCAGCAACGGCTACGAGCAGTACGTC. It yields the protein CASSNGYEQYV.